Presented here are 23 T cell receptor beta chains from one specimen sequenced in a study of blood T cells in healthy people across ages. Alongside a J-beta primer mix, a sample-barcoded 5' primer served in a second PCR lasting about 7 to 12 cycles. Via MiXCR, TCRdb re-called the 5' RACE reads, giving one row per CDR3 protein. The repertoire holds just over 800,000 distinct CDR3 sequences, around 62% seen once, with about a quarter in the top ten. The sequencing sample was made of blood. The receptors were sampled from a man aged 25-45 years in good health.

Of note for this clonotype: The conserved phenylalanine or tryptophan normally closing the CDR3 is absent here, so this likely arose from a read error. The rearrangement links TRBV28 to TRBJ2-5; 8 bases line up with TRBD1. Germline-derived CDR1 and CDR2 are MDHEN and SYDVKM. This CDR3 is built from 14 residues. V lost 6 bases, J lost 2 bases, and 5 bases stayed unmatched. CDR3 DNA: TGTGCCAGCAGCCAGGACAGGGAGCAAGAGACCCAGTACCTC. Protein sequence: CASSQDREQETQYL.

V usage is TRBV2 and J usage is TRBJ1-5; maybe TRBD1 (5 bases). From germline, CDR1 is SNHLY and CDR2 FYNNEI. V was trimmed by 2 bases and J by 1 base, leaving 15 bases between them. The CDR3 extends over 17 amino acids. CDR3 coding DNA: TGTGCCAGCAGTGAATGGGGCGGAAGGGTAAGCAATCAGCCCCAGCATTTT. This translates into CASSEWGGRVSNQPQHF.

This clonotype was seen only a few times. This chain's CDR3 is CSVAGGRYNEQFF. The CDR3 coding sequence is TGCAGCGTTGCGGGGGGGCGATACAATGAGCAGTTCTTC. The chain recombines TRBV29-1 with TRBJ2-1; 8 bases are a match to TRBD2. The CDR3 spans 13 residues. Trimming cost V 4 bases and J 4 bases; bases outside gene matches: 3. Germline V gene data show CDR1 as SQVTM and CDR2 as ANQGSEA.

The chain recombines TRBV6-2 or TRBV6-3 with TRBJ2-4; D not resolved. The CDR3 is made up of 18 amino acids. CDR1 and CDR2 (germline): MNHEY, SVGEGT. V lost 0 bases and J 3 bases, leaving 18 bases between the germline ends. CDR3 in DNA: TGTGCCAGCAGTTACTCAGCATGGCCCGTGAACCGCAAAAACATTCAGTACTTC. Encoded protein: CASSYSAWPVNRKNIQYF.

The count of this clonotype is one. The V call is TRBV14, the J call TRBJ1-1; D ambiguous. The CDR3 totals 16 residues. Germline V gives CDR1 SGHDN, CDR2 FVKESK. V was clipped by 4 bases and J by 0 bases, with 15 bases between them. CDR3 region: CASSPLFEPMNTEAFF. CDR3 nucleotides: TGTGCCAGCAGCCCATTATTCGAGCCCATGAACACTGAAGCTTTCTTT.

J is TRBJ2-1 and V is TRBV6-6; 11 bases match TRBD2. V shed 7 bases, J shed 2 bases, and the junction held 7 bases outside the gene matches. Per germline, CDR1 MNHNY and CDR2 SVGAGI (reference sequence). This CDR3 is 16 amino acids long. CDR3 bases: TGTGCCAGCATAACACCTAGCGGGGGGCCCTACAATGAGCAGTTCTTC. It yields the protein CASITPSGGPYNEQFF.

This clonotype was observed a few times. The junction differs from germline at one of its ends, possibly a read error. The V and J genes are TRBV13 and TRBJ2-1; a weak D match, TRBD2 (5 bases). Germline V gene sequence: CDR1 PRHDT, CDR2 FYEKMQ (reference sequence). There are 14 residues in the CDR3. CDR3 bases: TGTGTCAGCGGCTTAGGCGGGCCCCGCGGTGAGCAGTTCTTC. Its translation: CVSGLGGPRGEQFF.

This rearrangement joins TRBV4-2 to TRBJ1-1; D call uncertain. Germline assignment: CDR1 LGHNA and CDR2 YNFKEQ. This CDR3 has 15 amino acids. V lost 4 bases and J lost 0, with 12 bases in between. For the CDR3, the DNA is TGTGCCAGCAGCCCCTCTCTCGGGCTGAACACTGAAGCTTTCTTT. Translating it yields CASSPSLGLNTEAFF.

This clonotype turned up a few times. V gene TRBV27 combines with J gene TRBJ2-4, with a possible D match to TRBD1 (6 bases). The DNA end favors TRBJ2-7, so the J call may be wrong. The germline CDR1 and CDR2 sequences are MNHEY and SMNVEV (reference sequence). CDR3 length: 13 amino acids. The CDR3 DNA reads as TGTGCCACCGGGGAAGACAGGCGGAGCGAGCAGTACTTC. Protein: CATGEDRRSEQYF.

The chain is built from TRBV6-2 or TRBV6-3 and TRBJ2-1; no firm D call. Germline CDR1 MNHEY, CDR2 SVGEGT. Trimming cost V 7 bases and J 9 bases, with 16 bases left between them. CDR3 length: 13 amino acids. The chain's CDR3 is CASTFSSIGEQFF. The CDR3 DNA is TGTGCCAGCACTTTCTCTAGTATCGGTGAGCAGTTCTTC.

The chain employs TRBV20-1 and TRBJ2-4; D is unclear. The CDR3 runs to 13 residues. Per the germline V gene, CDR1 is DFQATT and CDR2 is SNEGSKA (reference sequence). CDR3 in DNA: TGCAGCACAGCACCTAGAGCCAAAAACATTCAGTACTTC. It encodes CSTAPRAKNIQYF.

This chain links TRBV10-3 with TRBJ1-2, with no clear D. Germline assignment: CDR1 ENHRY and CDR2 SYGVKD. The CDR3 spans 15 residues. Trimming cost V 3 bases and J 12 bases, with 23 bases left between them. CDR3 residues: CAISDSRLTVLFNTF. CDR3 sequence (DNA): TGTGCCATCAGTGACTCCCGCCTCACAGTCCTTTTTAACACCTTC.

This clonotype was counted only a few times. The chain joins TRBV27 to TRBJ2-7; no definite D call. The V gene's germline CDR1 is MNHEY and CDR2 SMNVEV (reference sequence). The CDR3 has 16 amino acids. V lost 5 bases, J lost 0 bases, and 17 bases lay in between. As DNA, the CDR3 is TGTGCCAGCAGTCTCACTCGGACCCTTAGCTCCTACGAGCAGTACTTC. Residues: CASSLTRTLSSYEQYF.

This sequence joins TRBV4-3 and TRBJ2-7, with unresolved D. The length of the CDR3 is 13 residues. V was cut by 0 bases and J by 7 bases, with 10 bases left in between. Germline lookup yields CDR1 LGHNA and CDR2 YSLEER. The chain's CDR3 is CASSQEGFGEQYF. CDR3 DNA: TGCGCCAGCAGCCAAGAGGGTTTTGGGGAGCAGTACTTC.

The chain links TRBV9 to TRBJ2-1, with D tentatively TRBD2 (5 bases). The DNA end favors TRBJ2-7, so the J call may be wrong. Germline CDR1 reads SGDLS; CDR2 reads YYNGEE. The CDR3 is 15 residues long. The CDR3 coding sequence is TGTGCCAGCAGCGGAACCGGGGTTTCCTACAATGAGCAGTACTTC. The encoded protein is CASSGTGVSYNEQYF.

This clonotype was observed many times. This rearrangement joins TRBV6-5 to TRBJ2-7; D not certain. Germline V lookup: CDR1 MNHEY, CDR2 SVGAGI. The CDR3 is 11 residues long. Trimming removed 7 bases from V and 1 base from J, with 5 bases in between. The CDR3: CASMGSYEQYF. DNA for the CDR3: TGTGCCAGCATGGGTTCCTACGAGCAGTACTTC.

CDR3 sequence: CASGVAKNIQYF. In nucleotides, the CDR3 is TGTGCCAGCGGGGTGGCCAAAAACATTCAGTACTTC. The J gene is TRBJ2-4, the V gene TRBV6-1; D unresolved. The CDR3 sequence is 12 residues long. V was trimmed by 8 bases and J by 1 base, leaving 6 bases between them. Per germline, CDR1 MNHNS and CDR2 SASEGT.

J is TRBJ2-7 and V is TRBV27, with TRBD1 as a possible D gene (6 bases). There are 14 residues in the CDR3. Germline assignment: CDR1 MNHEY and CDR2 SMNVEV (reference sequence). V was pared by 4 bases and J by 6 bases, with 16 bases between. Here the CDR3 DNA reads TGTGCCAGCAGTTCCCAGGGGCGTCCCCGCGAGCAGTACTTC. Protein: CASSSQGRPREQYF.

The chain couples TRBV6-2 or TRBV6-3 to TRBJ1-5; D gene unclear. This CDR3 is built from 12 residues. V was trimmed by 10 bases and J by 9 bases, leaving 16 bases between them. Germline V gene sequence: CDR1 MNHEY, CDR2 SVGEGT. The CDR3 here is CATRKERGPQHF. The CDR3 region has the DNA TGTGCCACCAGGAAAGAACGGGGGCCCCAGCATTTT.

This chain uses TRBV29-1 with TRBJ2-2; D is undetermined. The length of the CDR3 is 13 residues. Germline V gives CDR1 SQVTM, CDR2 ANQGSEA. V dropped 6 bases and J dropped 7 bases, with 15 bases sitting between them. The CDR3 sequence: CSVFDTRGGELFF. CDR3 nucleotide sequence: TGCAGCGTCTTCGACACCCGCGGCGGGGAGCTGTTTTTT.

In its sample, this clonotype was seen a few times. This chain joins TRBV18 and TRBJ2-3, with 7 bases fitting TRBD1. Losses at the gene ends were 5 bases for V and 2 bases for J; bases not matched to a gene: 4. This CDR3 has 14 amino acids. Germline V lookup: CDR1 KGHSH, CDR2 LQKENI. Written as DNA, the CDR3 is TGTGCCAGCTCATCAGGGACAGACACAGATACGCAGTATTTT. The encoded protein is CASSSGTDTDTQYF.

The chain recombines TRBV12-3 or TRBV12-4 with TRBJ1-2, with TRBD1 as a possible D gene (6 bases). Trimming stripped 5 bases from V and 3 bases from J, with 13 bases between. This CDR3 has 14 residues. CDR3 residues: CASSTGNIYYGYTF. CDR3 DNA sequence: TGTGCCAGCAGTACAGGGAACATCTACTATGGCTACACCTTC.

The chain recombines TRBV7-8 with TRBJ2-1; 11 bases align to TRBD2. Unmatched junction bases numbered 7, after V lost 5 bases and J lost 10 bases. Per germline, CDR1 SGHVS and CDR2 FQNEAQ. This CDR3 spans 14 amino acids. CDR3 coding DNA: TGTGCCAGCAGCGGGACTAGCGGCCTCTCGGAGCAGTTCTTC. Translation gives CASSGTSGLSEQFF. Combining the CDR3 with reference TRBV7-8 and TRBJ2-1 gives the whole variable domain GAGVSQSPRYKVAKRGQDVALRCDPISGHVSLFWYQQALGQGPEFLTYFQNEAQLDKSGLPSDRFFAERPEGSVSTLKIQRTQQEDSAVYLCASSGTSGLSEQFFGPGTRLTVL.